This TCR beta chain was retrieved from a study of tumor and adjacent non-tumor tissue in lung cancer. Study as a whole: Patients were aged about 30 to 85, some 10 men and about five women, stage I to III. Study conclusions and caveats: Significantly higher TCR diversity was found in tumor than normal lung. Normal lung showed higher cumulative top 100 clone frequency than tumor.

About this clonotype: The antigen remains unidentified. The missing conserved phenylalanine or tryptophan at the end of this CDR3 makes a read error likely.

The library came from three nested PCR rounds adapted from ARM-PCR protocols. TCRdb recomputed calls from the multiplex PCR reads with MiXCR, one row per CDR3 protein. The sample contains approximately 62,000 distinct CDR3 sequences, about 63% of which appear only once. The template was RNA from unsorted bulk tissue. More than 3 cm separated this lung sample from the edge of the tumor. Newly diagnosed lung cancer patients had thoracic surgery in China, August–November 2014, without prior chemotherapy. The CDR3 loop spans 11 amino acids. V dropped 3 bases and J dropped 4 bases, with 6 bases sitting between them. CDR1 is SQVTM, CDR2 ANQGSEA, per germline.

The sequencing sample was made of distant non-tumor lung tissue. This TCR derives from a man in his 70s with non-small cell lung cancer. J is TRBJ1-1 and V is TRBV29-1; the D is unclear. The CDR3 coding sequence is TGCAGCGTTGATCTGCGCACTGAAGCTTTCTAT. Its protein is CSVDLRTEAFY.